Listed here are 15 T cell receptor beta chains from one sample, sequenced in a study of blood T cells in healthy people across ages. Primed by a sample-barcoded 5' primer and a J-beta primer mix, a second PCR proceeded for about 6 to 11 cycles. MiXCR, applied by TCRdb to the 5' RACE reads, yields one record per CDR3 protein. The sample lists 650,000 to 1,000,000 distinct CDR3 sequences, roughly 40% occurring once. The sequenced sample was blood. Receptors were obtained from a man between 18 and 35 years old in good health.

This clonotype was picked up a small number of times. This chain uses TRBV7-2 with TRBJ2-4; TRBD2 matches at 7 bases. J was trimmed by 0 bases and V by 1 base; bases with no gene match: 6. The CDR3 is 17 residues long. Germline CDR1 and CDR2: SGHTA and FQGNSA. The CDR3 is CASSLGAGELAKNIQYF. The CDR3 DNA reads TGTGCCAGCAGCTTAGGGGCGGGGGAGCTAGCCAAAAACATTCAGTACTTC.

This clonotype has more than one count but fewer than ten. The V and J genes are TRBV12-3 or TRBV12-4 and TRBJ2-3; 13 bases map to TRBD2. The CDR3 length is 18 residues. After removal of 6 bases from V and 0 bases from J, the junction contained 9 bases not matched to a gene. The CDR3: CASSLTSGGESSTDTQYF. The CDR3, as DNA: TGTGCCAGCAGCCTTACTAGCGGGGGGGAATCCAGCACAGATACGCAGTATTTT.

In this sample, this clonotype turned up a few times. The CDR3 DNA follows: TGTGCCAGCAGTGAGCCTTTCGGGACAGACTACTATGGCTACACCTTC. Its protein product is CASSEPFGTDYYGYTF. The chain couples TRBV12-3 or TRBV12-4 to TRBJ1-2; TRBD1 matches 7 bases. V dropped 5 bases and J dropped 3; count of bases not matched to a gene: 12. This CDR3 contains 16 residues.

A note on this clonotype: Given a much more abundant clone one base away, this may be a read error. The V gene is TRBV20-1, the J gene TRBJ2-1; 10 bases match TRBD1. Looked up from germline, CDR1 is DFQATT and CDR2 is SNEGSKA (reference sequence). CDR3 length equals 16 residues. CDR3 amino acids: CRANPRRDRGLNEQFF. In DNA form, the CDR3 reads TGCAGGGCTAATCCAAGACGGGACAGGGGTTTGAATGAGCAGTTCTTC.

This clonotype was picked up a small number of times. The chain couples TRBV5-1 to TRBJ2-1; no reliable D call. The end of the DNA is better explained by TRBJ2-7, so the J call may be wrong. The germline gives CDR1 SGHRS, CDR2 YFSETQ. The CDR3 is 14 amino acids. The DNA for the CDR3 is TGCGCCAGCAGCCCGGTTGGGTCCTACAATGAGCAGTACTTC. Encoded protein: CASSPVGSYNEQYF.

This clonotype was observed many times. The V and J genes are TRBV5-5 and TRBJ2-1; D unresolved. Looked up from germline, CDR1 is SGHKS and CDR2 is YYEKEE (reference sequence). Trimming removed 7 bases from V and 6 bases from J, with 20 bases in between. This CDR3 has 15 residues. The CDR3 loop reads CASQPRGGSLNEQFF. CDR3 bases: TGTGCCAGCCAACCCCGTGGCGGAAGCCTCAATGAGCAGTTCTTC.

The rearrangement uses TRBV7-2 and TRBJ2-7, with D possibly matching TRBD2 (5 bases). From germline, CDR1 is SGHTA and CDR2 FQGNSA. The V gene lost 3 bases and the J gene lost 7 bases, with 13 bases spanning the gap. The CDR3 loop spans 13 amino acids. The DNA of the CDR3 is TGTGCCAGCAGCTTCTCAACTAGGAATGAGCAGTACTTC. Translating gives CASSFSTRNEQYF.

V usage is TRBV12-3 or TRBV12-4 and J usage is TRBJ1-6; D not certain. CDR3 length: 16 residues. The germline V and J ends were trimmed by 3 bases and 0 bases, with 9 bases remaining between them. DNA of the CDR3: TGTGCCAGCAGTTTCCCTAGCAGCTCCTATAATTCACCCCTCCACTTT. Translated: CASSFPSSSYNSPLHF.

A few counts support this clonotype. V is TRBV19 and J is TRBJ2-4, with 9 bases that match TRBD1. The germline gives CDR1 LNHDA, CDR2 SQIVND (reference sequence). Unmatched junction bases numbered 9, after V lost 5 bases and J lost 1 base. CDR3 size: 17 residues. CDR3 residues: CASSPPTGGTAKNIQYF. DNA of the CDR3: TGTGCCAGTAGTCCCCCGACAGGGGGAACGGCCAAAAACATTCAGTACTTC.

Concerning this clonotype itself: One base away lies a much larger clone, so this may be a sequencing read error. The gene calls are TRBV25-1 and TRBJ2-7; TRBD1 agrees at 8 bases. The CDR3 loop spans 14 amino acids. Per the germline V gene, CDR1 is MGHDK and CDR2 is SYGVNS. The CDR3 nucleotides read TGTGCCAGCTGTGAATTTGGGACAGGCTACGAGCAGTACTTC. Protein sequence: CASCEFGTGYEQYF.

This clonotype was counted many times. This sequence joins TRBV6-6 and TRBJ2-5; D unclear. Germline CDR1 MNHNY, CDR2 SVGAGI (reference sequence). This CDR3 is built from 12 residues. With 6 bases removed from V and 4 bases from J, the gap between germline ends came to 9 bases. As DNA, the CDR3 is TGTGCCAGCAGCAAGACGAGAGAGACCCAGTACTTC. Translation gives CASSKTRETQYF.

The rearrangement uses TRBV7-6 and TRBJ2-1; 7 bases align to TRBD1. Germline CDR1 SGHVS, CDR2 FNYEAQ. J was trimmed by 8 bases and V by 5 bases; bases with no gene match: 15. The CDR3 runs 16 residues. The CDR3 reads CASSPSPGTEDDEQFF. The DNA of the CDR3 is TGTGCCAGCAGCCCCTCACCCGGGACAGAGGATGATGAGCAGTTCTTC.

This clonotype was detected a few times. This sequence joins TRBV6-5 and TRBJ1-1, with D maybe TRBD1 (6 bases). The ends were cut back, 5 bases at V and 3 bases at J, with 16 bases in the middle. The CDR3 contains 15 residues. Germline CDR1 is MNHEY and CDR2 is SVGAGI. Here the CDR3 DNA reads TGTGCCAGCAGTCCGATATTACAGGGTTACACTGAAGCTTTCTTT. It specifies CASSPILQGYTEAFF.

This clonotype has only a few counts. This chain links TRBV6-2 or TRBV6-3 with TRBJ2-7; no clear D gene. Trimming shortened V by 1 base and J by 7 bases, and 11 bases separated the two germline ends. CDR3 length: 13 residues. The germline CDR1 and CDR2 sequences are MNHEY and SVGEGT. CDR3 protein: CASSYFGTNEQYF. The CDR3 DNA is TGTGCCAGCAGTTACTTCGGTACCAATGAGCAGTACTTC.

The CDR3 nucleotides read TGTGCCAGCAAAGCGGCGGCTTATGAGCAGTTCTTC. It specifies CASKAAAYEQFF. The chain carries TRBV12-3 or TRBV12-4 and TRBJ2-1; D is perhaps TRBD2 (5 bases). V was cut by 7 bases and J by 8 bases, with 12 bases left in between. The CDR3 totals 12 residues.